This T cell receptor (beta chain) was profiled in a study of blood T cells in healthy people across ages. Regarding the study as a whole: Possibly, changes in expanded clonotypes were confounded because donor CMV status was unknown.

Sample-barcoded 5' priming and a J-beta primer mix drove a second PCR of about 6 to 12 cycles. One entry per CDR3 protein, called by TCRdb with MiXCR from the 5' RACE reads. The sample includes 1.5 million to 2 million distinct CDR3 sequences, roughly 27% of them seen just once. In the case of this clonotype: Antigen unknown. Compared with germline, one end of the junction differs, possibly owing to a read error.

CDR1 is SEHNR and CDR2 is FQNEAQ in the germline V gene (reference sequence). The CDR3 runs to 16 residues. The clonotype originates from a woman in her thirties in good health. V and J are TRBV7-9 and TRBJ1-5; tentatively, D is TRBD1 (5 bases). Sequenced material: blood. This chain's CDR3 is CVSSLGAGIPVKPQHF. DNA of the CDR3: TGTGTCAGCAGCTTAGGGGCCGGGATTCCCGTAAAGCCCCAGCATTTT.